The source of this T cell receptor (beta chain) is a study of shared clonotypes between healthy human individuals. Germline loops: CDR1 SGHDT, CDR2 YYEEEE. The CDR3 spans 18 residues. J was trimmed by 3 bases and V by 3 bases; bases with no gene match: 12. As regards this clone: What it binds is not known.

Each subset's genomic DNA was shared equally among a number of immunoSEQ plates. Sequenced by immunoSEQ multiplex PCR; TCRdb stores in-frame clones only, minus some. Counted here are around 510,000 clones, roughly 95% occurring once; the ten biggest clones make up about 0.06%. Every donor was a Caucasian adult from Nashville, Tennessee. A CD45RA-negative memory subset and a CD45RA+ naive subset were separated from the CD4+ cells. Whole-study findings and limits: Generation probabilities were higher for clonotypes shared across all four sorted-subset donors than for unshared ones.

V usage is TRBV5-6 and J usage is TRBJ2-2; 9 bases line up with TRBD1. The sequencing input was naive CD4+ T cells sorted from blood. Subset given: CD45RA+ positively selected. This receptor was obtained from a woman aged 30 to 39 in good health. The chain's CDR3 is CASSSPPGTGKYTGELFF. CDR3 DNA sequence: TGTGCCAGCAGCTCTCCCCCCGGGACAGGGAAATACACCGGGGAGCTGTTTTTT.